These T cell receptor beta chains were read from a single sample in a study of neurological immune-mediated disorders. In TCRdb, the 5' RACE reads were re-called with MiXCR into one record per CDR3 protein. The sample includes about 120,000 distinct CDR3 sequences, more than 2.5% of them seen just once. Material for sequencing was PBMCs. All receptors come from a woman between 25 and 40 years old with multiple sclerosis. Each CDR3 is given with its conserved first and last residue. D genes are given only for firm matches. The size of a clone is reported for some rows only, either as once, few or many, or as a class for expanded clones.

j_call: TRBJ1-1; v_call: TRBV12-3/TRBV12-4; d_call: -; clone_size: many; cdr3_nt: TGTGCCAGCAGTTTAGGGACAGAGACCCAGAGATTTAACACTGAAGCTTTCTTT; cdr3_aa: CASSLGTETQRFNTEAFF
j_call: TRBJ2-1; v_call: TRBV7-9; d_call: TRBD2; clone_size: many; cdr3_nt: TGTGCCAGCAGATTAGGGACTAGCGGGATGATCTTCAATGAGCAGTTCTTC; cdr3_aa: CASRLGTSGMIFNEQFF
j_call: TRBJ1-5; v_call: TRBV19; d_call: TRBD1; clone_size: many; cdr3_nt: TGTGCCAGTCGACAGGGGACGGGCCAGCCCCAGCATTTT; cdr3_aa: CASRQGTGQPQHF
j_call: TRBJ1-1; v_call: TRBV9; d_call: TRBD1; clone_size: many; cdr3_nt: TGTGCCAGCAGCGGAGACAGGGATACTGAAGCTTTCTTT; cdr3_aa: CASSGDRDTEAFF
j_call: TRBJ1-1; v_call: TRBV5-1; d_call: -; clone_size: many; cdr3_nt: TGCGCCAGCAGCTTCCAGGGACCCGCGAACACTGAAGCTTTCTTT; cdr3_aa: CASSFQGPANTEAFF
j_call: TRBJ1-1; v_call: TRBV19; d_call: -; clone_size: many; cdr3_nt: TGTGCCAGTACTCTCCTTTTTCCGAGGACTGAAGCTTTCTTT; cdr3_aa: CASTLLFPRTEAFF
j_call: TRBJ1-2; v_call: TRBV5-5; d_call: TRBD1; clone_size: many; cdr3_nt: TGTGCCAGCAGCAAGCTACAGGGGGCAAATGGCTACACCTTC; cdr3_aa: CASSKLQGANGYTF
j_call: TRBJ2-3; v_call: TRBV20-1; d_call: -; clone_size: few; cdr3_nt: TGCAGTGCCGAAGCGCCGCGGGCCCCCGATACGCAGTATTTT; cdr3_aa: CSAEAPRAPDTQYF
j_call: TRBJ2-1; v_call: TRBV12-3/TRBV12-4; d_call: TRBD1; clone_size: many; cdr3_nt: TGTGCCAGCAGTTTCGACAGGGGCTCCCTCGATGAGCAGTTCTTC; cdr3_aa: CASSFDRGSLDEQFF
j_call: TRBJ2-5; v_call: TRBV20-1; d_call: -; clone_size: many; cdr3_nt: TGCAGTGCTAGACCGGTAGGACAAGAGACCCAGTACTTC; cdr3_aa: CSARPVGQETQYF
j_call: TRBJ2-1; v_call: TRBV7-9; d_call: TRBD1; clone_size: many; cdr3_nt: TGTGCCAGCAGCTTAGGGACAGGGGTTGAGCAGTTCTTC; cdr3_aa: CASSLGTGVEQFF
j_call: TRBJ2-3; v_call: TRBV20-1; d_call: TRBD1; clone_size: many; cdr3_nt: TGCAGTGCTACCCCGATCGGGGCAGGGGGAACAGATACGCAGTATTTT; cdr3_aa: CSATPIGAGGTDTQYF
j_call: TRBJ2-1; v_call: TRBV11-2; d_call: -; clone_size: many; cdr3_nt: TGTGCCAGCAGCTTGACCGTTAATGAGCAGTTCTTC; cdr3_aa: CASSLTVNEQFF
j_call: TRBJ1-5; v_call: TRBV4-3; d_call: -; clone_size: many; cdr3_nt: TGCGCCAGCAGCCAAGAGTGGTCGGGTGGCCAGCCCCAGCATTTT; cdr3_aa: CASSQEWSGGQPQHF
j_call: TRBJ1-1; v_call: TRBV29-1; d_call: -; clone_size: many; cdr3_nt: TGCAGCGTTGAAGATCGAGCCAGACTGGAAGCTTTCTTT; cdr3_aa: CSVEDRARLEAFF
j_call: TRBJ2-3; v_call: TRBV7-6; d_call: -; clone_size: many; cdr3_nt: TGTGCCAGCAGCTTAAACGGCCTTACTAGCACAGATACGCAGTATTTT; cdr3_aa: CASSLNGLTSTDTQYF
j_call: TRBJ1-3; v_call: TRBV9; d_call: -; clone_size: many; cdr3_nt: TGTGCCAGCAGCGTGAACGCGGATGGAAACACCATATATTTT; cdr3_aa: CASSVNADGNTIYF
j_call: TRBJ1-5; v_call: TRBV12-3/TRBV12-4; d_call: -; clone_size: many; cdr3_nt: TGTGCCAGCAGTAGGGACTATAGCAATCAGCCCCAGCATTTT; cdr3_aa: CASSRDYSNQPQHF
j_call: TRBJ2-2; v_call: TRBV7-8; d_call: -; clone_size: many; cdr3_nt: TGTGCCAGCAGCTTAGACACCCCTACCGGGGAGCTGTTTTTT; cdr3_aa: CASSLDTPTGELFF
j_call: TRBJ2-3; v_call: TRBV3-1; d_call: -; clone_size: many; cdr3_nt: TGTGCCATCTCGGACTCGGTCACAGATACGCAGTATTTT; cdr3_aa: CAISDSVTDTQYF
j_call: TRBJ2-2; v_call: TRBV18; d_call: TRBD1; clone_size: -; cdr3_nt: TGTGCCAGCTCCGGACAGGGAGGCGGGGAGCTGTTTTTT; cdr3_aa: CASSGQGGGELFF
j_call: TRBJ1-2; v_call: TRBV6-5; d_call: -; clone_size: many; cdr3_nt: TGTGCCAGCAGTTCCCCTGGGGGTCATGGCTACACCTTC; cdr3_aa: CASSSPGGHGYTF
j_call: TRBJ1-2; v_call: TRBV12-3/TRBV12-4; d_call: TRBD1; clone_size: many; cdr3_nt: TGTGCCAGCAGTAAAGGACAGGGTAGGGCCTATGGCTACACCTTC; cdr3_aa: CASSKGQGRAYGYTF
j_call: TRBJ2-3; v_call: TRBV6-5; d_call: -; clone_size: many; cdr3_nt: TGTGCCAGCAGAGGAAATCGGGGGAGCACAGATACGCAGTATTTT; cdr3_aa: CASRGNRGSTDTQYF
j_call: TRBJ1-1; v_call: TRBV5-1; d_call: -; clone_size: many; cdr3_nt: TGCGCCAGCAGCTTGGATCAGGGGCGAGAGACTGAAGCTTTCTTT; cdr3_aa: CASSLDQGRETEAFF
j_call: TRBJ1-2; v_call: TRBV20-1; d_call: -; clone_size: many; cdr3_nt: TGCAGTGCTAGAGCTCGCCAGAGTTATGGCTACACCTTC; cdr3_aa: CSARARQSYGYTF
j_call: TRBJ2-1; v_call: TRBV30; d_call: -; clone_size: -; cdr3_nt: TGTGCCGGAAGGAGGGAATACAATGAGCAGTTCTTC; cdr3_aa: CAGRREYNEQFF
j_call: TRBJ1-1; v_call: TRBV29-1; d_call: -; clone_size: many; cdr3_nt: TGCAGCGTTGAGACCGATGATTACAACACTGAAGCTTTCTTT; cdr3_aa: CSVETDDYNTEAFF
j_call: TRBJ2-1; v_call: TRBV9; d_call: TRBD2; clone_size: many; cdr3_nt: TGTGCCAGCAGCGTAAGTTGGTCGGCTAGCGGGAACAATGAGCAGTTCTTC; cdr3_aa: CASSVSWSASGNNEQFF
j_call: TRBJ2-3; v_call: TRBV27; d_call: -; clone_size: many; cdr3_nt: TGTGCCAGCAGTCCCTGGGGCACAGATACGCAGTATTTT; cdr3_aa: CASSPWGTDTQYF
j_call: TRBJ2-7; v_call: TRBV7-2; d_call: TRBD2; clone_size: many; cdr3_nt: TGTGCCAGCAGCTTAAATCTAGCGGGAGGGATCTCCTACGAGCAGTACTTC; cdr3_aa: CASSLNLAGGISYEQYF
j_call: TRBJ2-1; v_call: TRBV5-5; d_call: -; clone_size: many; cdr3_nt: TGTGCCAGCAGCCCGGGGGCTTTCGCCTACAATGAGCAGTTCTTC; cdr3_aa: CASSPGAFAYNEQFF
j_call: TRBJ1-1; v_call: TRBV7-9; d_call: -; clone_size: once; cdr3_nt: TGTGCCAGCAGCTACGACAGAGGGAACACTGAAGCTTTCTTT; cdr3_aa: CASSYDRGNTEAFF
j_call: TRBJ2-7; v_call: TRBV5-1; d_call: TRBD1; clone_size: many; cdr3_nt: TGCGCCAGCAGCTTGGAGGACAGGGTGGGGGAGCAGTACTTC; cdr3_aa: CASSLEDRVGEQYF
j_call: TRBJ2-3; v_call: TRBV9; d_call: TRBD2; clone_size: -; cdr3_nt: TGTGCCAGCAGCCGAGCGGGAGACCCAGATACGCAGTATTTT; cdr3_aa: CASSRAGDPDTQYF
j_call: TRBJ2-2; v_call: TRBV12-3/TRBV12-4; d_call: -; clone_size: many; cdr3_nt: TGTGCCAGCAGTTTCGGCCTTACAGGGAGTCCCGGGGAGCTGTTTTTT; cdr3_aa: CASSFGLTGSPGELFF
j_call: TRBJ1-1; v_call: TRBV29-1; d_call: -; clone_size: many; cdr3_nt: TGCAGCGTTGAGAGACAGACCAAGACTGAAGCTTTCTTT; cdr3_aa: CSVERQTKTEAFF
j_call: TRBJ1-2; v_call: TRBV5-1; d_call: -; clone_size: few; cdr3_nt: TGCGCCAGCAGCTTGGGGGACCAGAGCGGGGCTAACTATGGCTACACCTTC; cdr3_aa: CASSLGDQSGANYGYTF
j_call: TRBJ2-1; v_call: TRBV6-2/TRBV6-3; d_call: -; clone_size: few; cdr3_nt: TGTGCCAGCAGGTCGGGGGGACATACACGCTCATATGAGCAGTTCTTC; cdr3_aa: CASRSGGHTRSYEQFF
j_call: TRBJ2-7; v_call: TRBV20-1; d_call: -; clone_size: many; cdr3_nt: TGCAGTGCTAGAGCGTCAAGGGCCAGCGACGAGCAGTACTTC; cdr3_aa: CSARASRASDEQYF
j_call: TRBJ1-1; v_call: TRBV20-1; d_call: -; clone_size: many; cdr3_nt: TGCAGTGTCACGACTGGGATGAACACTGAAGCTTTCTTT; cdr3_aa: CSVTTGMNTEAFF
j_call: TRBJ2-1; v_call: TRBV19; d_call: TRBD2; clone_size: many; cdr3_nt: TGTGCCAGTAGTACCCTGGGGACTAGCGGGGACCATGAGCAGTTCTTC; cdr3_aa: CASSTLGTSGDHEQFF
j_call: TRBJ2-5; v_call: TRBV29-1; d_call: TRBD2; clone_size: many; cdr3_nt: TGCAGCGTCAGGCGGGGGGCTCAAGAGACCCAGTACTTC; cdr3_aa: CSVRRGAQETQYF
j_call: TRBJ2-7; v_call: TRBV20-1; d_call: -; clone_size: many; cdr3_nt: TGCAGTGCTAGCAAGGTTCCCTACGAGCAGTACTTC; cdr3_aa: CSASKVPYEQYF
j_call: TRBJ2-1; v_call: TRBV7-2; d_call: TRBD2; clone_size: many; cdr3_nt: TGTGCCAGCAGCCGGTCGACTAGCGGGAGGTATTGGCAGTTCTTC; cdr3_aa: CASSRSTSGRYWQFF
j_call: TRBJ1-1; v_call: TRBV20-1; d_call: -; clone_size: many; cdr3_nt: TGCAGTGCTTTTATTGGACAGTACACTGAAGCTTTCTTT; cdr3_aa: CSAFIGQYTEAFF
j_call: TRBJ1-2; v_call: TRBV5-5; d_call: -; clone_size: many; cdr3_nt: TGTGCCAGCAGCTGGGGCCTGTCTGGGGCAGGGAGCTATGGCTACACCTTC; cdr3_aa: CASSWGLSGAGSYGYTF
j_call: TRBJ2-1; v_call: TRBV30; d_call: TRBD1; clone_size: many; cdr3_nt: TGTGCCTGGAGGGACAGGTCAGACAATGAGCAGTTCTTC; cdr3_aa: CAWRDRSDNEQFF
j_call: TRBJ1-2; v_call: TRBV6-5; d_call: -; clone_size: many; cdr3_nt: TGTGCCAGCCGAGAACAGCCAGCCAAGCCCGGGCCGGGCTACACCTTC; cdr3_aa: CASREQPAKPGPGYTF
j_call: TRBJ2-1; v_call: TRBV20-1; d_call: TRBD2; clone_size: many; cdr3_nt: TGCAGTGCTAGCAGACTAGCGGGACTGGTTGAGCAGTTCTTC; cdr3_aa: CSASRLAGLVEQFF
j_call: TRBJ1-3; v_call: TRBV4-3; d_call: -; clone_size: many; cdr3_nt: TGCGCCAGCAGCCAAGATGGTAACCACGGAAACACCATATATTTT; cdr3_aa: CASSQDGNHGNTIYF
j_call: TRBJ2-5; v_call: TRBV11-2; d_call: -; clone_size: many; cdr3_nt: TGTGCCAGCAGCTTAGAAGAGGAGACCCAGTACTTC; cdr3_aa: CASSLEEETQYF
j_call: TRBJ2-7; v_call: TRBV6-2/TRBV6-3; d_call: -; clone_size: many; cdr3_nt: TGTGCCAGCAGTTACTCTAGGGGCGTCAACGAGCAGTACTTC; cdr3_aa: CASSYSRGVNEQYF
j_call: TRBJ1-1; v_call: TRBV5-6; d_call: -; clone_size: many; cdr3_nt: TGTGCCAGCAGCTTGGGTGGGGTAGGAACTGAAGCTTTCTTT; cdr3_aa: CASSLGGVGTEAFF
j_call: TRBJ2-5; v_call: TRBV7-2; d_call: TRBD1; clone_size: few; cdr3_nt: TGTGCCAGCAGCCGGACAGGGTTCCAAGAGACCCAGTACTTC; cdr3_aa: CASSRTGFQETQYF